This T cell receptor beta chain was sequenced for a study of T cell changes during pregnancy in multiple sclerosis. Germline V gives CDR1 MNHNY, CDR2 SVGAGI (reference sequence). The length of the CDR3 is 14 residues. After removal of 6 bases from V and 1 base from J, the junction contained 3 bases not matched to a gene. Generated by immunoSEQ multiplex PCR, the TCRdb table keeps only in-frame clones and is missing some. The sample includes about 56,000 clones, around 90% of them seen just once. The sequenced sample was CD4+ T cells from peripheral blood mononuclear cells, obtained in the third trimester of pregnancy. The chain recombines TRBV6-6 with TRBJ1-1; TRBD1 aligns across 9 bases. This sequence originates from a female donor with multiple sclerosis, enrolled in a pregnancy study. The CDR3 DNA is TGTGCCAGCAGCTCGACAGGGGGGAACACTGAAGCTTTCTTT. This sequence encodes CASSSTGGNTEAFF.